The TCR beta chain described here comes from a study of OX40 agonist ivuxolimab in advanced cancers. Background on the study: Of the participants, approximately 40% had some prior anti-PD-1, anti-PD-L1 or anti-CTLA-4 therapy, which was allowed.

Findings and limits, study-wide: CD4+ and CD8+ blood T cells expanded clonally by week 6 at 0.1 to 3.0 mg/kg.

This clone was counted a few times. The antigen is undetermined. Germline CDR1 SGHRS, CDR2 YFSETQ. The ends lost 3 bases at V and 3 bases at J; junction bases unmatched: 4. The CDR3 covers 14 residues. Produced via immunoSEQ multiplex PCR; TCRdb's table is partial and in-frame only. The sample gives 70,000 to 90,000 clones, around 83% of which show up once; roughly 7.3% is in the top ten. V gene TRBV5-1 combines with J gene TRBJ2-7; 9 bases align to TRBD1. The material sequenced was CD4+ or CD8+ T cells sorted from blood, taken in a trial of the OX40 agonist ivuxolimab. This receptor was obtained from an adult with an advanced solid tumor such as melanoma, head and neck, liver or kidney cancer. CDR3 residues: CASSSTGGGYEQYF. The CDR3 DNA reads as TGCGCCAGCAGCTCTACAGGGGGCGGCTACGAGCAGTACTTC.